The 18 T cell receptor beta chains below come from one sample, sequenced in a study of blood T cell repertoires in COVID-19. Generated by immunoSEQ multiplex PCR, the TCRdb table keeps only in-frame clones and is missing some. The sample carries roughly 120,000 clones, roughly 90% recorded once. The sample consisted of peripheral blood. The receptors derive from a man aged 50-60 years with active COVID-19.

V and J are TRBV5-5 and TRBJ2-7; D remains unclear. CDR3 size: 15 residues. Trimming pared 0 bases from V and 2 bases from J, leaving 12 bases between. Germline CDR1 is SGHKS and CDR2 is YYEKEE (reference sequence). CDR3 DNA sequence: TGTGCCAGCAGCTTGGTAGATCCGTCGACCTACGAGCAGTACGTC. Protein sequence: CASSLVDPSTYEQYV.

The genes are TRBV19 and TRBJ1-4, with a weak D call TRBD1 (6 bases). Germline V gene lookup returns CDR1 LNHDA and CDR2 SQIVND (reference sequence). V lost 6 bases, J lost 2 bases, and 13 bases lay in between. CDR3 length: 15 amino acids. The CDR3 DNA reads TGTGCCAGTAGCAGCCCTAGGGGGACTAATGAAAAACTGTTTTTT. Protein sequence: CASSSPRGTNEKLFF.

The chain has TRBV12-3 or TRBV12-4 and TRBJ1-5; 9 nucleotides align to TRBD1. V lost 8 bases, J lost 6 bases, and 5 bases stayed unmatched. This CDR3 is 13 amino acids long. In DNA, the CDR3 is TGTGCCAGCGGACAGGGGCATGTTCAGCCCCAGCATTTT. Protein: CASGQGHVQPQHF.

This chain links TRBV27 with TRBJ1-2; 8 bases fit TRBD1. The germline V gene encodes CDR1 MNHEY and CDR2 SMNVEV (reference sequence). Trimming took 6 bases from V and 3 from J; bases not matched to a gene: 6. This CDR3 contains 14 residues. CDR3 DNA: TGTGCCAGCAGAACGACAGGGGTGGACTATGGCTACACCTTC. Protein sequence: CASRTTGVDYGYTF.

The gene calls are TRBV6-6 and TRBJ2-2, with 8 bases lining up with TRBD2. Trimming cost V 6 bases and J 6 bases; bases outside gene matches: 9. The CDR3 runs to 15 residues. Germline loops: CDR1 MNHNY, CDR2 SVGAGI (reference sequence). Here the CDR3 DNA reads TGTGCCAGCAGGAACCAGCGGGAGAGGGCCGGGGAGCTGTTTTTT. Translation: CASRNQRERAGELFF.

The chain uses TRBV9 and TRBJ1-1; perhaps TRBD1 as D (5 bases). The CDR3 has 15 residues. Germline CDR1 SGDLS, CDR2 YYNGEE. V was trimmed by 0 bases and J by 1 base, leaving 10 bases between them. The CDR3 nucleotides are TGTGCCAGCAGCGTAGTGGGGGACTGGAACACTGAAGCTTTCTTT. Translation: CASSVVGDWNTEAFF.

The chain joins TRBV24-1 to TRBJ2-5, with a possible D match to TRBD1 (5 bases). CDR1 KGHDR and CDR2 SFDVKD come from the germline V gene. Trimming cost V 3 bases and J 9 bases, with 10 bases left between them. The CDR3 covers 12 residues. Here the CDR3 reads CATSDPLGAQYF. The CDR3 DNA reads TGTGCCACCAGTGATCCCCTAGGGGCCCAGTACTTC.

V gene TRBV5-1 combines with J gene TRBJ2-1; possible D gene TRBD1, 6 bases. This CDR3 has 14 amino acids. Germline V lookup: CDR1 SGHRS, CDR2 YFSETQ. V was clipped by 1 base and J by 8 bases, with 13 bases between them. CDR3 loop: CASSLKWTVDEQFF. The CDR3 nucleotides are TGCGCCAGCAGCTTGAAATGGACAGTCGATGAGCAGTTCTTC.

Here the CDR3 reads CSHTPRGGVVADTQYF. The CDR3 bases are TGCAGCCACACACCGCGAGGCGGGGTAGTAGCAGATACGCAGTATTTT. V and J are TRBV29-1 and TRBJ2-3; a possible D gene is TRBD2 (6 bases). Trimming pared 8 bases from V and 4 bases from J, leaving 25 bases between. From germline, CDR1 is SQVTM and CDR2 ANQGSEA. The CDR3 has 16 residues.

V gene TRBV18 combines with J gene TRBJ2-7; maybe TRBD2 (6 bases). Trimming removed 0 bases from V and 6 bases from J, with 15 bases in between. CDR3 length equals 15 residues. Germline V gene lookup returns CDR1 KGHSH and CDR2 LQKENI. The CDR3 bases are TGTGCCAGCTCACCACCCCGGGGGACCGATCCCGAGCAGTACTTC. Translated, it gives CASSPPRGTDPEQYF.

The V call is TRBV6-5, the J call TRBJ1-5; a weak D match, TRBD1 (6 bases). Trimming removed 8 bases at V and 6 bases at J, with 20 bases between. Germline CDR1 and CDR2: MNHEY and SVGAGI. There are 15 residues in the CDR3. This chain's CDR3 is CASLDSSGISQPQHF. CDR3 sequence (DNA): TGTGCCAGCCTGGACAGCTCCGGAATAAGTCAGCCCCAGCATTTT.

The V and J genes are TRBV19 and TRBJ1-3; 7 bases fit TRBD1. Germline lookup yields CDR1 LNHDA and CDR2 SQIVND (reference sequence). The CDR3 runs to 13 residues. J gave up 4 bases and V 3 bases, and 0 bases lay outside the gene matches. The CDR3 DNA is TGTGCCAGTAGTATGGACAGGGGAAACACCATATATTTT. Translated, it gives CASSMDRGNTIYF. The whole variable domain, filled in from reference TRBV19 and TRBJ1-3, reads DGGITQSPKYLFRKEGQNVTLSCEQNLNHDAMYWYRQDPGQGLRLIYYSQIVNDFQKGDIAEGYSVSREKKESFPLTVTSAQKNPTAFYLCASSMDRGNTIYFGEGSWLTVV.

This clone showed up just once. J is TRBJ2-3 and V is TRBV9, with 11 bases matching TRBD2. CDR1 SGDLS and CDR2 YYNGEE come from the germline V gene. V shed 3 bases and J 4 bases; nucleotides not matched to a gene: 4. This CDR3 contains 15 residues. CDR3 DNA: TGTGCCAGCAGCGCGACTAGCGGGAATGCAGATACGCAGTATTTT. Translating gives CASSATSGNADTQYF.

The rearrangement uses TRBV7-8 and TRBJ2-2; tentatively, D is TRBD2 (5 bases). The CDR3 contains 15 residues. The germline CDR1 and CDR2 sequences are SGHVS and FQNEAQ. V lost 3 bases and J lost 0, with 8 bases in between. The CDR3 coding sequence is TGTGCCAGCAGCTTTGGCGGGTCGAACACCGGGGAGCTGTTTTTT. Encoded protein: CASSFGGSNTGELFF.

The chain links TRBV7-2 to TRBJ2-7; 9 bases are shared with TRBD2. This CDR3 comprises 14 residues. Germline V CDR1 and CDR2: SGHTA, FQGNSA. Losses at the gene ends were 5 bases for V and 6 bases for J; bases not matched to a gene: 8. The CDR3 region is CASSMGLASGEQYV. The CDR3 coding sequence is TGTGCCAGCAGCATGGGACTAGCTTCAGGCGAGCAGTACGTC.

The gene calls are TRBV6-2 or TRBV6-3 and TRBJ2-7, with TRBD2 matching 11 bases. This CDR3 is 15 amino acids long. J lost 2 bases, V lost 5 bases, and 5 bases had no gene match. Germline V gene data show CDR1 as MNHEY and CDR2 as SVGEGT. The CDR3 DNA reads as TGTGCCAGCAGTCCCCTAGCGGGGGGACCCTACGAGCAGTACTTC. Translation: CASSPLAGGPYEQYF.

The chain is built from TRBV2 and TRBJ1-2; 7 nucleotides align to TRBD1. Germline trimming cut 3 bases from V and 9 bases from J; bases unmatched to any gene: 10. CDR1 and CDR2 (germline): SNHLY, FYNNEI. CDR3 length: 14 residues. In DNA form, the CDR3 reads TGTGCCAGCAGTGATGGACAGGTACCAGGGCGCTACACCTTC. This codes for CASSDGQVPGRYTF. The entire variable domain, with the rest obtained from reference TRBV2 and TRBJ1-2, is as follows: EPEVTQTPSHQVTQMGQEVILRCVPISNHLYFYWYRQILGQKVEFLVSFYNNEISEKSEIFDDQFSVERPDGSNFTLKIRSTKLEDSAMYFCASSDGQVPGRYTFGSGTRLTVV.

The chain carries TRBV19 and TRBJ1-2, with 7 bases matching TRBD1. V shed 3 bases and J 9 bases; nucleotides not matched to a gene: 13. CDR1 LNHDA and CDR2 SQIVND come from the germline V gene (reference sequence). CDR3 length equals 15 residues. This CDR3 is CASSMGDSLPNRYTF. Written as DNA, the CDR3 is TGTGCCAGTAGTATGGGGGACAGCCTACCTAATCGCTACACCTTC.